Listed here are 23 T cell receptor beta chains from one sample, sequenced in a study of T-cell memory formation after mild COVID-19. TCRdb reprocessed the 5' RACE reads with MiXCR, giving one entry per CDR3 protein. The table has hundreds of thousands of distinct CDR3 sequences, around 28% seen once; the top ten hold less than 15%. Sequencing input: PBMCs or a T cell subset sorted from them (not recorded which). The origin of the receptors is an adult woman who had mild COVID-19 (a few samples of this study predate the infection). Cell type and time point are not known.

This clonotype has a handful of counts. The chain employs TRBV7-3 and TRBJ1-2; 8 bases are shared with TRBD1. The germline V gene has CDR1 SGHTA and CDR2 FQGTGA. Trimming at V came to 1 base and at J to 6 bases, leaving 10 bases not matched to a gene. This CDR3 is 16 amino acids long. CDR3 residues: CASSLNPGGFSNGYTF. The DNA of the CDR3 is TGTGCCAGCAGCTTAAATCCAGGGGGCTTTTCTAATGGCTACACCTTC.

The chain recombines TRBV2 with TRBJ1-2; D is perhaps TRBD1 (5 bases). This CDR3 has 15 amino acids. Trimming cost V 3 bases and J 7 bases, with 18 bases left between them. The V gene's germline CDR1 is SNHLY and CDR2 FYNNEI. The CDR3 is CASSEGREWMSGYTF. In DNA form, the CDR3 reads TGTGCCAGCAGTGAGGGCAGGGAGTGGATGAGTGGCTACACCTTC.

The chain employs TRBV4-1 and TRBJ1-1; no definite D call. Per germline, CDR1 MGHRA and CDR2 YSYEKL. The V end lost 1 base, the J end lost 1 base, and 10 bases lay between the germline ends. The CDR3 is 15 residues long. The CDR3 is CASSQGPTRNTEAFF. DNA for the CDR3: TGCGCCAGCAGCCAAGGACCTACACGGAACACTGAAGCTTTCTTT.

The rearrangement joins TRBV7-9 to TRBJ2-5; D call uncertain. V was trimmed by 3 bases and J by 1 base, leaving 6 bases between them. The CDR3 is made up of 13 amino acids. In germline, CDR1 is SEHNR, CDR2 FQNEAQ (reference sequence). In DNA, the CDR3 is TGTGCCAGCAGCTTCCCATTCCAAGAGACCCAGTACTTC. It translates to CASSFPFQETQYF.

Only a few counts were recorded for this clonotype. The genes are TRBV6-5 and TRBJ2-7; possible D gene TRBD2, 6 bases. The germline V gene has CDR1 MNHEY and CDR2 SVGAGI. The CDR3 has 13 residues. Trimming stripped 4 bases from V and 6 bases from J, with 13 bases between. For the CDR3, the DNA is TGTGCCAGCAGTTGGGACGGGGGAGGCGAGCAGTACTTC. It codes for CASSWDGGGEQYF.

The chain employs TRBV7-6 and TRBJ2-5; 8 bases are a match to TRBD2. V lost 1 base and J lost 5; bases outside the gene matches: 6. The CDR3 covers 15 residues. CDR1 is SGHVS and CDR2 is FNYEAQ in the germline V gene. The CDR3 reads CASSLVNGGDETQYF. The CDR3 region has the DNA TGTGCCAGCAGCTTAGTTAACGGGGGGGACGAGACCCAGTACTTC.

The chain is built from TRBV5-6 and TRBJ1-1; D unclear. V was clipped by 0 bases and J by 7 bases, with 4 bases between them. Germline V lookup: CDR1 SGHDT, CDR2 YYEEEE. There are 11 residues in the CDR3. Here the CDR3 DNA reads TGTGCCAGCAGCTTGGCAAATGAAGCTTTCTTT. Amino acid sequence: CASSLANEAFF.

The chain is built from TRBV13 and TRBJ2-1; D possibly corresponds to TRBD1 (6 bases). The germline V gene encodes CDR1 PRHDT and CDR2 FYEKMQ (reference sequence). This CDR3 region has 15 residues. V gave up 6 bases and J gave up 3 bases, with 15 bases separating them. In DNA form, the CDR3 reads TGTGCCAGCAGGGACAATGGACAGCACTACAATGAGCAGTTCTTC. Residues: CASRDNGQHYNEQFF.

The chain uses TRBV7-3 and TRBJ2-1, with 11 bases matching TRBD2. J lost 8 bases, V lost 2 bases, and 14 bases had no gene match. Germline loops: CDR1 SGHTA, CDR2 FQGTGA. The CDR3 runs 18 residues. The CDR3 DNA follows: TGTGCCAGCAGCTTACTCCCGCCCTATAGCGGGGGGGGCGATGAGCAGTTCTTC. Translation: CASSLLPPYSGGGDEQFF.

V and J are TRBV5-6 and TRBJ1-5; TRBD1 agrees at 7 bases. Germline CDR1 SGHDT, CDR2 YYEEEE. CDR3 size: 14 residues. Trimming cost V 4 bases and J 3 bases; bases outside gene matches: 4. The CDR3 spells CASSRGQFNQPQHF. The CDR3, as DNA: TGTGCCAGCAGCCGGGGACAGTTCAATCAGCCCCAGCATTTT.

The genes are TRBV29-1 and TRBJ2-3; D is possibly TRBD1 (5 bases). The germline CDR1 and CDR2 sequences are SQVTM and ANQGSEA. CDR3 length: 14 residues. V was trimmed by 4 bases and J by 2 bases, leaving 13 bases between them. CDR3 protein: CSVARVSLTDTQYF. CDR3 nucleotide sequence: TGCAGCGTTGCCAGGGTTAGCCTCACAGATACGCAGTATTTT.

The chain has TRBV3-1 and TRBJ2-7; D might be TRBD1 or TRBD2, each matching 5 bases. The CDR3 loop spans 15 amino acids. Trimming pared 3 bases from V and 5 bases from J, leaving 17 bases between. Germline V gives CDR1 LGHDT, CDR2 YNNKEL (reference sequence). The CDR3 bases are TGTGCCAGCAGCCACCTTGTGCTAGGGACCCACGAGCAGTACTTC. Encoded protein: CASSHLVLGTHEQYF.

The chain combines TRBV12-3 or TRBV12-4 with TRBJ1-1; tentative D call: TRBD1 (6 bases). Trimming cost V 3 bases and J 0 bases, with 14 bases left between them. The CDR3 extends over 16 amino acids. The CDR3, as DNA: TGTGCCAGCAGTTTTTTTTCCGGGACAATGAACACTGAAGCTTTCTTT. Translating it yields CASSFFSGTMNTEAFF.

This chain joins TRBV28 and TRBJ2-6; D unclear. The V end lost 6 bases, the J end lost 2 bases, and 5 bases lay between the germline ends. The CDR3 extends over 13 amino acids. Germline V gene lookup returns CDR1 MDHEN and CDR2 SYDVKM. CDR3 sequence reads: CASRDTGANVLTF. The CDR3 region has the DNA TGTGCCAGCAGGGATACTGGGGCCAACGTCCTGACTTTC.

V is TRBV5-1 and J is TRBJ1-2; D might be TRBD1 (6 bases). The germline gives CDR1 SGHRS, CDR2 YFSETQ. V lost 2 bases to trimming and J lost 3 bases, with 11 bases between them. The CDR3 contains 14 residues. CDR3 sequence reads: CASSFLSGDYGYTF. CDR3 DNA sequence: TGCGCCAGCAGCTTTCTGTCAGGGGACTATGGCTACACCTTC.

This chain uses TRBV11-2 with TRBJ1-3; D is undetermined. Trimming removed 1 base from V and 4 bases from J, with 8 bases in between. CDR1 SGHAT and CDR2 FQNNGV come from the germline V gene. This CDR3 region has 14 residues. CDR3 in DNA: TGTGCCAGCAGCTTAGGACAACCAGGAAACACCATATATTTT. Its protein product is CASSLGQPGNTIYF.

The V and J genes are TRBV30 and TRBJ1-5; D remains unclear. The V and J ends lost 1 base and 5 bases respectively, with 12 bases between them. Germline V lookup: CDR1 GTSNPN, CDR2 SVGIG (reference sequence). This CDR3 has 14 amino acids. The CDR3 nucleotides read TGTGCCTGGAGTGAAGGGTCCTGGGATCAGCCCCAGCATTTT. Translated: CAWSEGSWDQPQHF. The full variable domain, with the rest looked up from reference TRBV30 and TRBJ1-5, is SQTIHQWPATLVQPVGSPLSLECTVEGTSNPNLYWYRQAAGRGLQLLFYSVGIGQISSEVPQNLSASRPQDRQFILSSKKLLLSDSGFYLCAWSEGSWDQPQHFGDGTRLSIL.

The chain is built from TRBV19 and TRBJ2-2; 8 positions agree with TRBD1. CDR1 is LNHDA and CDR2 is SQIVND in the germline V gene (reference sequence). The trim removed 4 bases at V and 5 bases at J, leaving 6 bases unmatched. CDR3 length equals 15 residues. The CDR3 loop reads CASSTDRGGTGELFF. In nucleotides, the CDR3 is TGTGCCAGTAGTACCGACAGGGGTGGGACCGGGGAGCTGTTTTTT.

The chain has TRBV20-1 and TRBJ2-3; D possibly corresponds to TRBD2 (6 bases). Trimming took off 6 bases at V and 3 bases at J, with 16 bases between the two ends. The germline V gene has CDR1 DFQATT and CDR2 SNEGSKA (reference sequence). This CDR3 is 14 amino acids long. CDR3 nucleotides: TGCAGTGCCCACGTCGCGGGGAGAACAGATACGCAGTATTTT. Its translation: CSAHVAGRTDTQYF.

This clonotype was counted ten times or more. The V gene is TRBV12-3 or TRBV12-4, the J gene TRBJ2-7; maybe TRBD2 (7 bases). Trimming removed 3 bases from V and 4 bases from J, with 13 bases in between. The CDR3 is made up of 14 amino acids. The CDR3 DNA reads TGTGCCAGCAGTTTTTGGGGGGGGCTTTACGAGCAGTACTTC. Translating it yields CASSFWGGLYEQYF.

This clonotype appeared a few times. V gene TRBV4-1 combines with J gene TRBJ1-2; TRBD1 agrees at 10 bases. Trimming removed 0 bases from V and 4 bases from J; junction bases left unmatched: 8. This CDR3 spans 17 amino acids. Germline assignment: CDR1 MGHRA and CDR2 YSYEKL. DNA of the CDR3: TGCGCCAGCAGCCAAGACGGGACAGGGGACGTTAGCTATGGCTACACCTTC. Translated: CASSQDGTGDVSYGYTF.

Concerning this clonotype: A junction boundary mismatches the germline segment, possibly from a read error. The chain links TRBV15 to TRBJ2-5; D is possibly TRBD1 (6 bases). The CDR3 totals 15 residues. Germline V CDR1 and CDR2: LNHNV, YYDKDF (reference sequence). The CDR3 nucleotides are TGTGCCACCAACAGACAGGACCTAGGTCGAGAGACCCAGTACTTC. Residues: CATNRQDLGRETQYF.

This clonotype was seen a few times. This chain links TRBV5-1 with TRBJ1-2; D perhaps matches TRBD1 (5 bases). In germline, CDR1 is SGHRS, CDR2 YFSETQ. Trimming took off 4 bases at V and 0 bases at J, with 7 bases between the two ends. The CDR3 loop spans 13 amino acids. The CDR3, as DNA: TGCGCCAGCAGCCCAGGGTCTAACTATGGCTACACCTTC. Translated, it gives CASSPGSNYGYTF.